This is a list of T cell receptor beta chains from one sample in a study of blood T cell repertoires in COVID-19. Generated by immunoSEQ multiplex PCR, the TCRdb table keeps only in-frame clones and is missing some. The sample comprises 150,000 to 200,000 clones, around 83% of which are singletons, and about 0.98% rests with the top ten. The sequenced material came from peripheral blood. The receptors originated from a man aged 18 to 30 with acute or convalescent COVID-19. CDR3s include the opening cysteine and the closing phenylalanine or tryptophan. Each record gives: D gene, clone size, J gene, V gene, CDR3 protein, CDR3 DNA. The D gene is left open where the match is weak. Clone size appears in some rows only: once, few, many, or a class for an expanded clone.

d_call: .
clone_size: .
j_call: TRBJ1-5
v_call: TRBV30
cdr3_aa: CAWSIQGGQPQHF
cdr3_nt: TGTGCCTGGAGTATACAGGGCGGGCAGCCCCAGCATTTT

d_call: TRBD2
clone_size: .
j_call: TRBJ2-3
v_call: TRBV6-5
cdr3_aa: CASSSAGGTDTQYF
cdr3_nt: TGTGCCAGCAGTTCTGCGGGAGGTACAGATACGCAGTATTTT

d_call: TRBD2
clone_size: few
j_call: TRBJ2-1
v_call: TRBV15
cdr3_aa: CATTTSKRHNEQFF
cdr3_nt: TGTGCCACCACGACTAGCAAGAGACACAATGAGCAGTTCTTC

d_call: TRBD2
clone_size: once
j_call: TRBJ2-1
v_call: TRBV5-1
cdr3_aa: CASSTGLAGGNEQFF
cdr3_nt: TGCGCCAGCAGCACGGGACTAGCGGGGGGGAATGAGCAGTTCTTC

d_call: .
clone_size: .
j_call: TRBJ1-3
v_call: TRBV9
cdr3_aa: CASSVVAGKTGNTIYF
cdr3_nt: TGTGCCAGCAGCGTAGTGGCAGGAAAAACAGGAAACACCATATATTTT

d_call: .
clone_size: .
j_call: TRBJ1-1
v_call: TRBV11-2
cdr3_aa: CASSIRTGTEAFF
cdr3_nt: TGTGCCAGCAGCATACGCACAGGGACAGAAGCTTTCTTT

d_call: .
clone_size: .
j_call: TRBJ1-5
v_call: TRBV3-1/TRBV3-2
cdr3_aa: CASSQGSSGGKNQPQHF
cdr3_nt: TGTGCCAGCAGCCAAGGATCTTCTGGGGGGAAGAATCAGCCCCAGCATTTT

d_call: .
clone_size: .
j_call: TRBJ2-3
v_call: TRBV4-2
cdr3_aa: CASSQDIGGLTDTQYF
cdr3_nt: TGTGCCAGCAGCCAAGATATTGGCGGGCTCACAGATACGCAGTATTTT

d_call: TRBD2
clone_size: few
j_call: TRBJ2-5
v_call: TRBV7-9
cdr3_aa: CASSFALADQETQYF
cdr3_nt: TGTGCCAGCAGCTTCGCCCTAGCGGATCAAGAGACCCAGTACTTC

d_call: .
clone_size: .
j_call: TRBJ1-3
v_call: TRBV30
cdr3_aa: CACDRSSGNTIYF
cdr3_nt: TGTGCCTGCGACAGGAGCTCTGGAAACACCATATATTTT

d_call: .
clone_size: .
j_call: TRBJ2-3
v_call: TRBV19
cdr3_aa: CASRQQGSDTQYF
cdr3_nt: TGTGCCAGTAGGCAACAGGGTTCAGATACGCAGTATTTT

d_call: .
clone_size: .
j_call: TRBJ1-1
v_call: TRBV7-8
cdr3_aa: CASSSEGPDKNTEAFF
cdr3_nt: TGTGCCAGCAGCTCGGAGGGGCCAGATAAGAACACTGAAGCTTTCTTT

d_call: .
clone_size: .
j_call: TRBJ1-1
v_call: TRBV19
cdr3_aa: CASSERRDTEAFF
cdr3_nt: TGTGCCAGTAGCGAACGCAGGGACACTGAAGCTTTCTTT

d_call: .
clone_size: .
j_call: TRBJ2-7
v_call: TRBV15
cdr3_aa: CATSRDPWQGKYEQYF
cdr3_nt: TGTGCCACCAGCAGAGATCCGTGGCAGGGGAAGTACGAGCAGTACTTC

d_call: .
clone_size: .
j_call: TRBJ1-5
v_call: TRBV12-5
cdr3_aa: CASDYFNQPQHF
cdr3_nt: TGTGCTAGTGATTACTTTAATCAGCCCCAGCATTTT

d_call: .
clone_size: once
j_call: TRBJ1-1
v_call: TRBV28
cdr3_aa: CASSLSNPPSEAFF
cdr3_nt: TGTGCCAGCAGTTTAAGCAACCCCCCAAGTGAAGCTTTCTTT

d_call: TRBD2
clone_size: .
j_call: TRBJ2-3
v_call: TRBV18
cdr3_aa: CASSTLKRTSGNTDTQYF
cdr3_nt: TGTGCCAGCTCAACCTTAAAAAGGACTAGCGGTAACACAGATACGCAGTATTTT

d_call: .
clone_size: .
j_call: TRBJ1-1
v_call: TRBV30
cdr3_aa: CAWSVQGNTEAFF
cdr3_nt: TGTGCCTGGAGTGTCCAGGGAAACACTGAAGCTTTCTTT

d_call: .
clone_size: .
j_call: TRBJ2-5
v_call: TRBV10-1
cdr3_aa: CASSDGTQETQYF
cdr3_nt: TGCGCCAGCAGTGACGGGACTCAAGAGACCCAGTACTTC

d_call: .
clone_size: .
j_call: TRBJ2-3
v_call: TRBV7-9
cdr3_aa: CASSLGTPSTDTQYF
cdr3_nt: TGTGCCAGCAGCTTAGGGACACCTAGCACAGATACGCAGTATTTT

d_call: TRBD1
clone_size: once
j_call: TRBJ2-5
v_call: TRBV28
cdr3_aa: CASSLSETQGWRGETQYF
cdr3_nt: TGTGCCAGCAGTTTATCCGAGACACAGGGGTGGCGCGGGGAGACCCAGTACTTC

d_call: .
clone_size: .
j_call: TRBJ1-1
v_call: TRBV5-5
cdr3_aa: CASSLDGMNTEAFF
cdr3_nt: TGTGCCAGCAGCTTGGACGGGATGAACACTGAAGCTTTCTTT

d_call: .
clone_size: .
j_call: TRBJ1-1
v_call: TRBV10-3
cdr3_aa: CAIGATDMNTEAFF
cdr3_nt: TGTGCCATCGGGGCGACTGACATGAACACTGAAGCTTTCTTT

d_call: .
clone_size: .
j_call: TRBJ1-2
v_call: TRBV2
cdr3_aa: CASRTGDGGYTF
cdr3_nt: TGTGCCAGCAGGACAGGAGACGGGGGCTACACCTTC

d_call: TRBD2
clone_size: .
j_call: TRBJ2-3
v_call: TRBV5-4
cdr3_aa: CASSSGLADPTDTQYF
cdr3_nt: TGTGCCAGCAGCTCCGGACTAGCGGACCCCACAGATACGCAGTATTTT

d_call: TRBD1
clone_size: .
j_call: TRBJ2-7
v_call: TRBV10-3
cdr3_aa: CAIGPPDRGYEQYF
cdr3_nt: TGTGCCATCGGGCCCCCCGACAGGGGCTACGAGCAGTACTTC

d_call: .
clone_size: .
j_call: TRBJ1-1
v_call: TRBV12-3/TRBV12-4
cdr3_aa: CASTLQGGTEAFF
cdr3_nt: TGTGCCAGCACCCTCCAGGGTGGAACTGAAGCTTTCTTT

d_call: .
clone_size: few
j_call: TRBJ1-4
v_call: TRBV27
cdr3_aa: CASSRRTDGLGSEKLFF
cdr3_nt: TGTGCCAGCAGTAGACGGACAGACGGGCTGGGAAGTGAAAAACTGTTTTTT

d_call: TRBD1
clone_size: .
j_call: TRBJ1-2
v_call: TRBV5-5
cdr3_aa: CASSSQQGVYGYTF
cdr3_nt: TGTGCCAGCAGCTCGCAACAGGGGGTCTATGGCTACACCTTC

d_call: .
clone_size: once
j_call: TRBJ2-4
v_call: TRBV2
cdr3_aa: CASSEGGSAKNIQYF
cdr3_nt: TGTGCCAGCAGTGAAGGGGGCTCGGCCAAAAACATTCAGTACTTC

d_call: .
clone_size: .
j_call: TRBJ1-2
v_call: TRBV30
cdr3_aa: CAWSALDRTGYTF
cdr3_nt: TGTGCCTGGAGCGCCCTTGACAGAACTGGCTACACCTTC

d_call: .
clone_size: .
j_call: TRBJ2-1
v_call: TRBV6-5
cdr3_aa: CASSYSGMGEFF
cdr3_nt: TGTGCCAGCAGTTACTCAGGTATGGGAGAGTTCTTC

d_call: TRBD2
clone_size: .
j_call: TRBJ2-3
v_call: TRBV6-6
cdr3_aa: CASSYSGAGGTDTQYF
cdr3_nt: TGTGCCAGCAGTTACTCAGGCGCGGGGGGCACAGATACGCAGTATTTT

d_call: .
clone_size: .
j_call: TRBJ2-3
v_call: TRBV6-5
cdr3_aa: CASSYGAENKDTQYF
cdr3_nt: TGTGCCAGCAGTTACGGGGCAGAAAACAAGGATACGCAGTATTTT

d_call: .
clone_size: .
j_call: TRBJ1-1
v_call: TRBV6-2/TRBV6-3
cdr3_aa: CASTPNVQAGTEAFF
cdr3_nt: TGTGCCAGCACCCCAAACGTACAGGCTGGGACTGAAGCTTTCTTT

d_call: .
clone_size: once
j_call: TRBJ1-5
v_call: TRBV7-2
cdr3_aa: CASSLSRGNQPQHF
cdr3_nt: TGTGCCAGCAGCTTATCGCGGGGGAATCAGCCCCAGCATTTT

d_call: .
clone_size: .
j_call: TRBJ1-1
v_call: TRBV19
cdr3_aa: CASSILARGPDTEAFF
cdr3_nt: TGTGCCAGTAGTATTTTGGCGCGGGGTCCGGACACTGAAGCTTTCTTT

d_call: .
clone_size: .
j_call: TRBJ1-2
v_call: TRBV6-2/TRBV6-3
cdr3_aa: CASSQDSNYGYTF
cdr3_nt: TGTGCCAGCAGTCAGGACTCTAACTATGGCTATACCTTC

d_call: .
clone_size: .
j_call: TRBJ2-5
v_call: TRBV30
cdr3_aa: CAWAGQSAAQYF
cdr3_nt: TGTGCCTGGGCCGGACAGTCGGCGGCCCAGTACTTC

d_call: TRBD1
clone_size: .
j_call: TRBJ2-7
v_call: TRBV7-9
cdr3_aa: CASSSKTGGLEQYF
cdr3_nt: TGTGCCAGCAGCTCCAAGACAGGGGGCCTCGAGCAGTACTTC

d_call: TRBD1
clone_size: few
j_call: TRBJ1-2
v_call: TRBV19
cdr3_aa: CASSRQGSNYGYTF
cdr3_nt: TGTGCCAGTAGTAGACAGGGGTCGAACTATGGCTACACCTTC

d_call: .
clone_size: .
j_call: TRBJ1-4
v_call: TRBV6-6
cdr3_aa: CASSYVDSQQNKLFF
cdr3_nt: TGTGCCAGCAGTTACGTGGACAGCCAACAGAATAAACTGTTTTTT

d_call: .
clone_size: .
j_call: TRBJ1-4
v_call: TRBV2
cdr3_aa: CASILGGADEKLFF
cdr3_nt: TGTGCCAGCATATTGGGGGGGGCCGATGAAAAACTGTTTTTT

d_call: .
clone_size: .
j_call: TRBJ1-3
v_call: TRBV28
cdr3_aa: CASSLAGIVSGNTIYF
cdr3_nt: TGTGCCAGCAGCCTCGCAGGGATAGTTTCGGGAAACACCATATATTTT

d_call: .
clone_size: .
j_call: TRBJ1-3
v_call: TRBV18
cdr3_aa: CASSPRQDSGNTIYF
cdr3_nt: TGTGCCAGCTCACCCCGGCAGGACTCTGGAAACACCATATATTTT

d_call: .
clone_size: .
j_call: TRBJ1-2
v_call: TRBV6-6
cdr3_aa: CASSPTESYGYTF
cdr3_nt: TGTGCCAGCAGTCCTACAGAAAGCTATGGCTACACCTTC

d_call: TRBD1
clone_size: .
j_call: TRBJ1-5
v_call: TRBV4-1
cdr3_aa: CASSQPGQGADQPQHF
cdr3_nt: TGCGCCAGCAGCCAGCCCGGACAGGGGGCGGATCAGCCCCAGCATTTT

d_call: TRBD2
clone_size: many
j_call: TRBJ2-1
v_call: TRBV5-1
cdr3_aa: CASSVSGGSYNEQFF
cdr3_nt: TGCGCCAGCAGCGTTAGCGGGGGGTCCTACAATGAGCAGTTCTTC

d_call: TRBD1
clone_size: .
j_call: TRBJ1-2
v_call: TRBV27
cdr3_aa: CASSPLGTGDGYTF
cdr3_nt: TGTGCCAGCAGTCCCCTGGGGACAGGGGATGGCTACACCTTC

d_call: TRBD1
clone_size: .
j_call: TRBJ1-6
v_call: TRBV2
cdr3_aa: CASRETGGGSPLHF
cdr3_nt: TGTGCCAGCAGGGAGACAGGGGGAGGTTCACCCCTCCACTTT

d_call: .
clone_size: .
j_call: TRBJ2-3
v_call: TRBV5-4
cdr3_aa: CASSLLRSTDTQYF
cdr3_nt: TGTGCCAGCAGCTTGCTTCGTAGCACAGATACGCAGTATTTT

d_call: .
clone_size: .
j_call: TRBJ1-2
v_call: TRBV25-1
cdr3_aa: CASSQQGWGYGYTF
cdr3_nt: TGTGCCAGCAGTCAGCAGGGCTGGGGCTATGGCTACACCTTC

d_call: TRBD2
clone_size: .
j_call: TRBJ2-3
v_call: TRBV3-1/TRBV3-2
cdr3_aa: CASSSRTSGREDTQYF
cdr3_nt: TGTGCCAGCAGCTCCCGGACTAGCGGCCGGGAGGATACGCAGTATTTT